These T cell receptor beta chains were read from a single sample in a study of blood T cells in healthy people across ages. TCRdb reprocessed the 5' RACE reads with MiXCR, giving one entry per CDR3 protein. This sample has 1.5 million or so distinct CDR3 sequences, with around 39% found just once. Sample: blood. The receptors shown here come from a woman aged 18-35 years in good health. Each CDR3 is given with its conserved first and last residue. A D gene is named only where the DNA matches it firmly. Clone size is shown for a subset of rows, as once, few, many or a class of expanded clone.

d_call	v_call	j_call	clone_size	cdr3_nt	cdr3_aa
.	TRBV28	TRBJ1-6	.	TGTGCCAGCAGTTCCGGGGGGCGAAATTCACCCCTCCACTTT	CASSSGGRNSPLHF
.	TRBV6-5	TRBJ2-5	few	TGTGCCAGCAGTCCCCCCCGGGACTCAATACAAGAGACCCAGTACTTC	CASSPPRDSIQETQYF
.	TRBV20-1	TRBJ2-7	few	TGCAGTGCTAGTGGGGGGAGCTCCTACAATGAGCAGTACTTC	CSASGGSSYNEQYF
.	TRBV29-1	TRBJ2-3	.	TGCAGCTCTCTCGCCTGGAGCACAGATACGCAGTATTTT	CSSLAWSTDTQYF
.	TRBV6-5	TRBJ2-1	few	TGTGCCAGCAGTTACGGTGGGCAAGAAGGTGAGCAGTTCTTC	CASSYGGQEGEQFF
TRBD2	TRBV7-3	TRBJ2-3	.	TGTGCCAGCAGCTTAGCACATCGGGGGGGTAGCACAGATACGCAGTATTTT	CASSLAHRGGSTDTQYF
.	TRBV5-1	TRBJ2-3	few	TGCGCCAGCAGCTTGGCCGATGCGCGCAGAGATACGCAGTATTTT	CASSLADARRDTQYF
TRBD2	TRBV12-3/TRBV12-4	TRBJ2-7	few	TGTGCCAGCAGTTTGGCTAGCGGGAGGGCCTTGTTCTCCTACGAGCAGTACTTC	CASSLASGRALFSYEQYF
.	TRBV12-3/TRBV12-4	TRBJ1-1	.	TGTGCCAGTTTAGCAGGAATGAACACTGAAGCTTTCTTT	CASLAGMNTEAFF
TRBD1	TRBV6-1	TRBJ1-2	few	TGTGCCAGCAGACCAACAGGGGGCGACGGCTACACCTTC	CASRPTGGDGYTF